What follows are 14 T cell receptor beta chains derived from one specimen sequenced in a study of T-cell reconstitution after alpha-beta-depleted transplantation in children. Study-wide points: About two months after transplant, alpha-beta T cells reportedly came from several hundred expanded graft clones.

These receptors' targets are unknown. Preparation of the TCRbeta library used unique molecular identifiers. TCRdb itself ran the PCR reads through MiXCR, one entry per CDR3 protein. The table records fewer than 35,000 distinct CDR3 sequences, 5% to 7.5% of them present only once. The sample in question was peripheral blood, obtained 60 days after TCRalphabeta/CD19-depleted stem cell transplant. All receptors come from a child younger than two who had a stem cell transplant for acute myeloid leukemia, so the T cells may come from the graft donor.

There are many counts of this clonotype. The CDR3 DNA is TGTGCCAGCAGCAAAGTAGGCGGGGGGGGCACAGATACGCAGTATTTT. It encodes CASSKVGGGGTDTQYF. The chain links TRBV21-1 to TRBJ2-3; TRBD2 reflects the table's D call only, with no check against the DNA. TRBV21-1 constitutes a pseudogene. The CDR3 totals 16 residues.

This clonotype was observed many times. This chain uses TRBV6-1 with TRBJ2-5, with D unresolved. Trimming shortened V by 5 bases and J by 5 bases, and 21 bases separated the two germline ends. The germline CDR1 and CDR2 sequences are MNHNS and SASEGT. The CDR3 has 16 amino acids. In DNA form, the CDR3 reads TGTGCCAGCAGTCCACCCTGGGCGGCCATCCCCGAGACCCAGTACTTC. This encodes CASSPPWAAIPETQYF.

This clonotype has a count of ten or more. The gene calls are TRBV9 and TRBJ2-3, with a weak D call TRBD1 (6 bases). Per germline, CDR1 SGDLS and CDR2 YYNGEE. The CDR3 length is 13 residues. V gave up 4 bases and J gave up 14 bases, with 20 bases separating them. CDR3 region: CASSFVLSGQRYF. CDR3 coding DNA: TGTGCCAGCAGCTTCGTACTCTCCGGACAGCGGTATTTT.

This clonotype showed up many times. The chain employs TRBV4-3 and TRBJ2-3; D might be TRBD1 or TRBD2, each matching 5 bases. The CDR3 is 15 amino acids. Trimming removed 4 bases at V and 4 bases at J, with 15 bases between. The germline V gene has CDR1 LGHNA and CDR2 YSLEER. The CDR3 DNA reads TGCGCCAGCAGCCCCCTGGGACCTAGCCCAGATACGCAGTATTTT. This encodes CASSPLGPSPDTQYF.

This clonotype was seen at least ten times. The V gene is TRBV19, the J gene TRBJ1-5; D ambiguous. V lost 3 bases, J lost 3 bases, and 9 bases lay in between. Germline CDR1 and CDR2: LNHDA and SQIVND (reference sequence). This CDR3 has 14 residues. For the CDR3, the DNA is TGTGCCAGTAGTATTCCCCACCTCAATCAGCCCCAGCATTTT. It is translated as CASSIPHLNQPQHF. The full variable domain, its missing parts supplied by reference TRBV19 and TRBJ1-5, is DGGITQSPKYLFRKEGQNVTLSCEQNLNHDAMYWYRQDPGQGLRLIYYSQIVNDFQKGDIAEGYSVSREKKESFPLTVTSAQKNPTAFYLCASSIPHLNQPQHFGDGTRLSIL.

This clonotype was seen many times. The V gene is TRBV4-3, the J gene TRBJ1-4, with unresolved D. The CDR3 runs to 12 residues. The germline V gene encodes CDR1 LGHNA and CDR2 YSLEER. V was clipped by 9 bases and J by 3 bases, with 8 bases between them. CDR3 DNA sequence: TGCGCCAGTTCGGTATCTAATGAAAAACTGTTTTTT. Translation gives CASSVSNEKLFF.

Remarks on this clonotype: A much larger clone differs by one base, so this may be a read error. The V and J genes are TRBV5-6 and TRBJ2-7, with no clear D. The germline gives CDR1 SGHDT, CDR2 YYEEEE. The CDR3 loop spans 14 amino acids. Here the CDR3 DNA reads TGTGCCAGCAGCTTGTGGAAAGGGTTGTACGAGCAGTGCTTC. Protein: CASSLWKGLYEQCF. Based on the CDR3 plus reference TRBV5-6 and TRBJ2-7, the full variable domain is DAGVTQSPTHLIKTRGQQVTLRCSPKSGHDTVSWYQQALGQGPQFIFQYYEEEERQRGNFPDRFSGHQFPNYSSELNVNALLLGDSALYLCASSLWKGLYEQCFGPGTRLTVT.

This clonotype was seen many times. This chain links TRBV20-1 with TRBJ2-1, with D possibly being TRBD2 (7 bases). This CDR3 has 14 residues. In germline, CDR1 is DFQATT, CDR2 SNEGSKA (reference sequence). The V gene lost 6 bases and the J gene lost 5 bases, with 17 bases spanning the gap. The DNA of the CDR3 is TGCAGTGCCAACCGCGGGGGCCGAAACAATGAGCAGTTCTTC. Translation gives CSANRGGRNNEQFF.

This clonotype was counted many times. CDR3 amino acids: CASSSRNTGELFF. The CDR3 nucleotides are TGTGCCAGCAGTTCCAGGAATACCGGGGAGCTGTTTTTT. The chain employs TRBV6-5 and TRBJ2-2; no reliable D call. V lost 4 bases and J 5 bases, leaving 8 bases between the germline ends. Germline V gene sequence: CDR1 MNHEY, CDR2 SVGAGI. The CDR3 runs 13 residues.

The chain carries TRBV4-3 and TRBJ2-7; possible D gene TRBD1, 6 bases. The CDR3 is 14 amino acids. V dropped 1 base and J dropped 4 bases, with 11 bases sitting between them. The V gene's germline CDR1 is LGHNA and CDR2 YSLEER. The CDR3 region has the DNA TGCGCCAGCAGCCAAGGGCAGGGGATATACGAGCAGTACTTC. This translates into CASSQGQGIYEQYF.

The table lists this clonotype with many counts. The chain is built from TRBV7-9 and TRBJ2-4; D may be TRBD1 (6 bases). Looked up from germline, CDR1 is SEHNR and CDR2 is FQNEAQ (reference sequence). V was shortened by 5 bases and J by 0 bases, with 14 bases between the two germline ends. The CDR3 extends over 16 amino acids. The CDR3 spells CASSRTGFIAKNIQYF. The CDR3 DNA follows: TGTGCCAGCAGCCGAACAGGGTTCATAGCCAAAAACATTCAGTACTTC.

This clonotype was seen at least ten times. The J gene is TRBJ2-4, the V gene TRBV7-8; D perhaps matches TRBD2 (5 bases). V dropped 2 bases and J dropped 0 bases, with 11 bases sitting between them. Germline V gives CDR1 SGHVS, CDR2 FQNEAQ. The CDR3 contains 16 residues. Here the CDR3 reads CASSLRADLAKNIQYF. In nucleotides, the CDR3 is TGTGCCAGCAGCTTAAGAGCGGACCTAGCCAAAAACATTCAGTACTTC.

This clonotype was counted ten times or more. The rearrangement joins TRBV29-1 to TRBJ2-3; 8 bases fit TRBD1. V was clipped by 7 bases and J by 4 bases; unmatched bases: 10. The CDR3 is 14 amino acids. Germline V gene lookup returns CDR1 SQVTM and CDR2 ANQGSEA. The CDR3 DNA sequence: TGCAGCGCATCCAGGGGGCCCCGACCAGATACGCAGTATTTT. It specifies CSASRGPRPDTQYF.

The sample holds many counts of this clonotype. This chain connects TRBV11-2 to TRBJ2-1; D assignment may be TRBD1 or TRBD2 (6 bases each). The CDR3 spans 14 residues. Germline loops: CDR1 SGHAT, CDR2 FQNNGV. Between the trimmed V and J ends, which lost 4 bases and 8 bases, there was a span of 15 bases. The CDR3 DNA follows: TGTGCCAGCAGCTGGGGGGCCAGGTCCGATGAGCAGTTCTTC. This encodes CASSWGARSDEQFF. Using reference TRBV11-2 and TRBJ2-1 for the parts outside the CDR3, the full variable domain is EAGVAQSPRYKIIEKRQSVAFWCNPISGHATLYWYQQILGQGPKLLIQFQNNGVVDDSQLPKDRFSAERLKGVDSTLKIQPAKLEDSAVYLCASSWGARSDEQFFGPGTRLTVL.